This T cell receptor beta chain appears in the sequencing data of a study of T cell changes during pregnancy in multiple sclerosis. Trimming stripped 2 bases from V and 0 bases from J, with 10 bases between. The length of the CDR3 is 15 residues. Germline V CDR1 and CDR2: MNHNS, SASEGT. Clones were sequenced by immunoSEQ multiplex PCR, and TCRdb holds only the in-frame ones, with some missing. Of under 130,000 clones listed, roughly nine tenths are singletons. The TCR was taken from a female donor with multiple sclerosis, enrolled in a pregnancy study. The chain carries TRBV6-1 and TRBJ1-2; D call uncertain. The source was peripheral blood, collected after pregnancy. This CDR3 is CASSEMPGANYGYTF. The CDR3 nucleotides are TGTGCCAGCAGTGAAATGCCGGGAGCTAACTATGGCTACACCTTC.